The source of this T cell receptor (beta chain) is a study of breast tumors, draining lymph nodes, adjacent tissues. Study outcomes and limitations: Tumor TCR diversity was below lymph nodes but above nontumor tissue. Luminal-like breast cancer showed significantly higher tumor–nontumor repertoire similarity than basal-like. The data were judged consistent with most tumor T cells coming from lymph node and expanding in tumor.

Breast cancer patients provided tissue from their axillary draining lymph nodes. A few counts support this clonotype. Antigen specificity is unknown. TCRdb processed the multiplex PCR reads anew with MiXCR; each CDR3 protein has one entry. Altogether about 89,000 distinct CDR3 sequences are present, over 25% being singletons, with the ten largest covering more than 8%. There are 15 residues in the CDR3. Germline V lookup: CDR1 SGDLS, CDR2 YYNGEE. Trimming removed 3 bases at V and 0 bases at J, with 12 bases between. The V call is TRBV9, the J call TRBJ1-1, with D possibly matching TRBD1 (6 bases). The sequenced sample consisted of axillary lymph node tissue. This receptor was taken from a female donor with breast cancer. Some clones in this sample may be carry-over from other donors' samples. CDR3 coding DNA: TGTGCCAGCAGCGCCACAACAGGGCTGAACACTGAAGCTTTCTTT. Protein product: CASSATTGLNTEAFF. Full variable domain (missing parts from reference TRBV9 and TRBJ1-1): DSGVTQTPKHLITATGQRVTLRCSPRSGDLSVYWYQQSLDQGLQFLIQYYNGEERAKGNILERFSAQQFPDLHSELNLSSLELGDSALYFCASSATTGLNTEAFFGQGTRLTVV.